The rows below give T cell receptor beta chains drawn from one sample of a study of T cell responses to AZD1222 COVID-19 vaccine. Sequencing was performed with immunoSEQ multiplex PCR; in TCRdb, only in-frame clones are kept and a portion is missing. The table lists around 95,000 clones, roughly 90% of them singletons, with roughly 2.7% in the top ten. Sequencing used peripheral blood, obtained on day 0 of AZD1222 vaccination. The origin of the receptors is an adult in good health. Each CDR3 is given with its conserved first and last residue. D genes are given only for firm matches. Clone size, where shown, is once, few, many, or a class for clones that have expanded.

j_gene	v_gene	len	d_gene	abundance	CDR3aa	CDR3nt
TRBJ2-2	TRBV9	16	.	.	CASSEWDSQNTGELFF	TGTGCCAGCAGCGAGTGGGACTCCCAGAACACCGGGGAGCTGTTTTTT
TRBJ2-7	TRBV9	15	TRBD2	.	CASSPGLASHYEQYF	TGTGCCAGCAGCCCTGGACTAGCGAGTCATTACGAGCAGTACTTC
TRBJ1-1	TRBV2	13	TRBD1	once	CASRNTGGEEAFF	TGTGCCAGCAGAAACACAGGGGGCGAGGAAGCTTTCTTT
TRBJ1-2	TRBV29-1	12	.	.	CSVERRVGGYTF	TGCAGCGTTGAACGCAGGGTGGGTGGCTACACCTTC
TRBJ1-1	TRBV6-2/TRBV6-3	12	.	.	CASSYLATEAFF	TGTGCCAGCAGTTACCTGGCCACTGAAGCTTTCTTT
TRBJ1-1	TRBV11-3	15	TRBD1	.	CASSSRDRGDTEAFF	TGTGCCAGCAGCTCCCGGGACAGGGGCGACACTGAAGCTTTCTTT
TRBJ1-1	TRBV19	13	.	.	CASSIIRNTEAFF	TGTGCCAGTAGTATAATTAGGAACACTGAAGCTTTCTTT
TRBJ1-3	TRBV5-8	14	.	.	CASRRGGSGNTIYF	TGTGCCAGCAGGAGGGGGGGCTCTGGAAACACCATATATTTT
TRBJ1-4	TRBV10-3	15	.	.	CAISEASGSNEKLFF	TGTGCCATCAGTGAGGCTTCAGGGTCTAATGAAAAACTGTTTTTT
TRBJ1-1	TRBV19	14	TRBD1	.	CASSSGQLNTEAFF	TGTGCCAGTAGTTCGGGACAGCTGAACACTGAAGCTTTCTTT
TRBJ1-5	TRBV27	16	.	.	CASSLTRTISNQPQHF	TGTGCCAGCAGTTTAACCAGGACGATCAGCAATCAGCCCCAGCATTTT
TRBJ2-7	TRBV29-1	14	.	.	CSVWLGEPIYEQYF	TGCAGCGTCTGGTTGGGGGAACCTATATACGAGCAGTACTTC
TRBJ1-1	TRBV30	10	.	.	CAWSRAEAFF	TGTGCCTGGAGTCGGGCTGAAGCTTTCTTT
TRBJ2-3	TRBV11-3	16	TRBD2	.	CASSPRTSGSTDTQYF	TGTGCCAGCAGCCCTAGGACTAGCGGTAGCACAGATACGCAGTATTTT
TRBJ1-4	TRBV19	15	.	.	CASSIEGANNEKLFF	TGTGCCAGTAGTATAGAAGGAGCAAATAATGAAAAACTGTTTTTT
TRBJ2-3	TRBV11-3	15	.	.	CASSQDGYSTDTQYF	TGTGCCAGCAGCCAAGATGGATATAGCACAGATACGCAGTATTTT
TRBJ1-4	TRBV11-1	14	TRBD1	.	CASSQDRSREKLFF	TGTGCCAGCAGCCAGGACAGGTCACGTGAAAAACTGTTTTTT
TRBJ1-4	TRBV30	16	.	.	CAWSVTAGNRGEKLFF	TGTGCCTGGAGTGTTACAGCCGGGAATCGAGGGGAAAAACTGTTTTTT
TRBJ1-5	TRBV5-1	15	TRBD1	.	CASSTGTGDNQPQHF	TGCGCCAGCAGCACCGGGACAGGGGATAATCAGCCCCAGCATTTT
TRBJ1-3	TRBV4-3	16	.	.	CASSQERSRTGNTIYF	TGCGCCAGCAGCCAAGAAAGGAGCAGAACGGGAAACACCATATATTTT
TRBJ1-4	TRBV6-5	14	.	.	CASVGRGAAEKLFF	TGTGCCAGCGTAGGACGTGGGGCTGCTGAAAAACTGTTTTTT
TRBJ1-3	TRBV6-5	15	TRBD1	.	CATIEWTGSRNTIYF	TGTGCCACCATAGAATGGACAGGGTCTAGAAACACCATATATTTT
TRBJ1-1	TRBV4-3	15	.	.	CASSTYTQGRGEAFF	TGCGCCAGCAGCACCTACACACAGGGACGGGGTGAAGCTTTCTTT
TRBJ2-7	TRBV18	16	TRBD2	.	CASSPLSAGGLYEQYF	TGTGCCAGCTCACCCCTTAGTGCGGGAGGGCTCTACGAGCAGTACTTC
TRBJ2-1	TRBV4-1	18	TRBD2	.	CASSQSRGRSSGRGEQFF	TGCGCCAGCAGCCAAAGCCGGGGACGATCTAGCGGGAGAGGCGAGCAGTTCTTC
TRBJ2-1	TRBV5-1	17	TRBD2	.	CASSSRWSSGGGNEQFF	TGCGCCAGCAGCTCCCGTTGGAGTAGCGGGGGAGGAAATGAGCAGTTCTTC
TRBJ2-1	TRBV27	13	.	.	CASSYSSGHEQFF	TGTGCCAGCAGTTACTCCTCGGGCCATGAGCAGTTCTTC
TRBJ1-2	TRBV6-1	12	.	.	CASSEFGRGYTF	TGTGCCAGCAGTGAGTTTGGTCGCGGCTACACCTTC
TRBJ1-2	TRBV6-5	11	.	once	CASSYRGRSIF	TGTGCCAGCAGTTACAGGGGCCGTTCCATCTTC